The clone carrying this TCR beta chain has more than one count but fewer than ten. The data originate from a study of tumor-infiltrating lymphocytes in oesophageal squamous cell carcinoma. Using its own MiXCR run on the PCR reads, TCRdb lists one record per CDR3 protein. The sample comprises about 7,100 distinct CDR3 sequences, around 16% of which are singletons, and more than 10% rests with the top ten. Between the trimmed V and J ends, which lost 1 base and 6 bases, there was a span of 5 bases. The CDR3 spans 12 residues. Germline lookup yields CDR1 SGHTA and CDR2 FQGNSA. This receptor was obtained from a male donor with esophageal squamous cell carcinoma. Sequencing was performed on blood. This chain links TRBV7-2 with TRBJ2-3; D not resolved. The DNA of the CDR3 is TGTGCCAGCAGCTTAGACACGGATACGCAGTATTTT. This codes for CASSLDTDTQYF.